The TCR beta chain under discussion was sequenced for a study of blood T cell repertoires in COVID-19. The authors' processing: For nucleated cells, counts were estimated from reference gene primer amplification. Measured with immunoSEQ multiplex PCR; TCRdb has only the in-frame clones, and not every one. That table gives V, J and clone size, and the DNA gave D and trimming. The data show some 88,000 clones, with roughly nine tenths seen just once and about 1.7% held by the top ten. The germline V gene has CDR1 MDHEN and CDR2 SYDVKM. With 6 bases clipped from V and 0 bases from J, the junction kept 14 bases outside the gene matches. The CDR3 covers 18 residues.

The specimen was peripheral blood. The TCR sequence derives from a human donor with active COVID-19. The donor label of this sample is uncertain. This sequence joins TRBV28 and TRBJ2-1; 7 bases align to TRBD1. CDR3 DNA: TGTGCCAGCAGCGCGACAGGGATGGAGTGGGGCTCCTACAATGAGCAGTTCTTC. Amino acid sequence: CASSATGMEWGSYNEQFF.